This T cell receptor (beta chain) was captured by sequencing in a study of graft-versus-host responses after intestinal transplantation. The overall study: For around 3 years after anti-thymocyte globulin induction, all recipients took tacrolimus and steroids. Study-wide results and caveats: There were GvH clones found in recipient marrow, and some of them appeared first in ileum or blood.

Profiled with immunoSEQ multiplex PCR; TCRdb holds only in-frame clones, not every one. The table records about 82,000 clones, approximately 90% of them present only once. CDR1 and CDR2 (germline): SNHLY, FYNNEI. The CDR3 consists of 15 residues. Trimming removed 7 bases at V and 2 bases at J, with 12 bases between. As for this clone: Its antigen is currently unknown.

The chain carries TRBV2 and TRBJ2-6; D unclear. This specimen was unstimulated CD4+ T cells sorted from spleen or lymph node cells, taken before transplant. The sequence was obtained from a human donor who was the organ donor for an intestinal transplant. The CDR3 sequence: CASTMNAAGANVLTF. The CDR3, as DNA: TGTGCCAGCACCATGAATGCGGCTGGGGCCAACGTCCTGACTTTC.